A single sample is the source of the 11 T cell receptor beta chains below, sequenced in a study of shared clonotypes between healthy human individuals. Here immunoSEQ multiplex PCR was the method, and the copy in TCRdb shows in-frame clones only, minus some. The profile shows about 680,000 clones, under 80% of them singletons. Sequenced sample: memory CD4+ T cells sorted from blood. Subset given: CD45RA-negative fraction. These TCRs come from a woman under 40 in good health.

V and J are TRBV7-6 and TRBJ2-2; 8 nucleotides match TRBD1. V shed 6 bases and J 1 base; nucleotides not matched to a gene: 7. Germline loops: CDR1 SGHVS, CDR2 FNYEAQ. The CDR3 extends over 16 amino acids. CDR3 sequence (DNA): TGTGCCAGCAGTTTGCAGACAGGGGAGAACACCGGGGAGCTGTTTTTT. It is translated as CASSLQTGENTGELFF.

V and J are TRBV2 and TRBJ2-7; 9 nucleotides match TRBD1. Germline V gene sequence: CDR1 SNHLY, CDR2 FYNNEI. The length of the CDR3 is 14 residues. V shed 5 bases and J 6 bases; nucleotides not matched to a gene: 8. For the CDR3, the DNA is TGTGCCAGCAGTCTCAAGCGGACAGGGGTCGAGCAGTACTTC. Amino acid sequence: CASSLKRTGVEQYF.

This clone occurred many times. This chain connects TRBV29-1 to TRBJ2-3, with TRBD1 matching 10 bases. This CDR3 has 14 amino acids. The germline V gene encodes CDR1 SQVTM and CDR2 ANQGSEA. The V and J ends lost 7 bases and 4 bases, in that order; junction bases with no gene match: 8. CDR3 in DNA: TGCAGCGCAGGGGGGACAGGGGTCGCAGATACGCAGTATTTT. It specifies CSAGGTGVADTQYF.

The rearrangement uses TRBV18 and TRBJ1-1; a weak D match, TRBD1 (6 bases). V was cut by 2 bases and J by 11 bases, with 12 bases left in between. Germline lookup yields CDR1 KGHSH and CDR2 LQKENI. The CDR3 is 12 amino acids. The CDR3 is CASSPTTGDAFF. The CDR3 DNA sequence: TGTGCCAGCTCACCAACGACAGGAGACGCTTTCTTT.

The CDR3, as DNA: TGTGCCAGCAGTGGACAGGGCCTCAGCATTACGGATGAGCAGTTCTTC. Its translation is CASSGQGLSITDEQFF. The J gene is TRBJ2-1, the V gene TRBV6-1; 7 positions match TRBD1. This CDR3 is built from 16 residues. The germline V gene encodes CDR1 MNHNS and CDR2 SASEGT. The V gene end was trimmed by 4 bases and the J gene end by 8 bases; junction bases not matched to a gene: 14.

The chain joins TRBV30 to TRBJ2-2, with D perhaps TRBD2 (5 bases). V lost 0 bases and J 4 bases, leaving 9 bases between the germline ends. CDR1 GTSNPN and CDR2 SVGIG come from the germline V gene (reference sequence). The CDR3 is 14 residues long. CDR3 nucleotides: TGTGCCTGGAGTGTACGGGCGGGCACCGGGGAGCTGTTTTTT. Amino acid sequence: CAWSVRAGTGELFF.

DNA for the CDR3: TGTGCCAGCAGTTTAGGTGGCCTGAAGCAGTACTTC. Residues: CASSLGGLKQYF. J is TRBJ2-7 and V is TRBV28; the D is unclear. Trimming left V 2 bases short and J 8 bases short, with 10 bases between. The CDR3 extends over 12 amino acids. Germline-derived CDR1 and CDR2 are MDHEN and SYDVKM.

In its sample, this clone was seen a few times. V and J are TRBV7-6 and TRBJ2-1; perhaps TRBD1 as D (7 bases). Germline assignment: CDR1 SGHVS and CDR2 FNYEAQ. The V end was cut by 4 bases, the J end by 8 bases, with 18 bases between. The CDR3 length is 15 residues. In DNA form, the CDR3 reads TGTGCCAGCAGCTCCCAGGCAGGGGGGTACGATGAGCAGTTCTTC. Its protein product is CASSSQAGGYDEQFF.

CDR3 loop: CASSATHYEQYF. The CDR3 DNA is TGTGCCAGCAGCGCGACCCACTACGAGCAGTACTTC. The genes are TRBV9 and TRBJ2-7, with D uncertain. The CDR3 covers 12 residues. Trimming removed 3 bases from V and 3 bases from J, with 7 bases in between. CDR1 is SGDLS, CDR2 YYNGEE, per germline.

This clone was seen many times. This sequence joins TRBV28 and TRBJ1-4; weak D call: TRBD1 (6 bases). The germline V gene has CDR1 MDHEN and CDR2 SYDVKM. The CDR3 is 15 residues long. Trimming removed 6 bases at V and 8 bases at J, with 19 bases between. The CDR3 is CASRPQTGIGEKLFF. In DNA, the CDR3 is TGTGCCAGCAGACCCCAGACAGGAATAGGGGAAAAACTGTTTTTT.

V is TRBV19 and J is TRBJ1-3; 7 nucleotides align to TRBD1. After removal of 7 bases from V and 0 bases from J, the junction contained 12 bases not matched to a gene. The CDR3 covers 17 residues. CDR1 and CDR2 (germline): LNHDA, SQIVND (reference sequence). The CDR3 region is CASTTWDSESSGNTIYF. For the CDR3, the DNA is TGTGCCAGTACTACCTGGGACAGTGAAAGCTCTGGAAACACCATATATTTT.